This T cell receptor beta chain derives from a study of cytomegalovirus exposure and HLA in healthy donors. Study-wide context: Within the Caucasian-associated ancestry cluster were roughly 81% of the approximately 390 genotyped donors.

PCR involved 60 Vbeta and 13 Jbeta primers. Sequencing used immunoSEQ multiplex PCR; TCRdb keeps in-frame clones, though not all of them. The sample contains 150,000 to 250,000 clones, approximately 85% of which appear only once. V was cut by 6 bases and J by 6 bases, with 18 bases left in between. CDR1 and CDR2 (germline): SGHTA, FQGNSA. This CDR3 is built from 15 residues. This clonotype was sampled from a woman between 45 and 60 years old in good health and CMV-seropositive. Sample: PBMCs. The chain couples TRBV7-2 to TRBJ1-5; the D gene is possibly TRBD1 (5 bases). CDR3 DNA sequence: TGTGCCAGCAGAAAAGGGATTGATCAGGGTCAGCCCCAGCATTTT. This encodes CASRKGIDQGQPQHF.